One and the same sample provided the 8 T cell receptor beta chains below, sequenced in a study of blood T cell repertoires in COVID-19. Method: immunoSEQ multiplex PCR; TCRdb's copy keeps in-frame clones and lacks some. Of about 110,000 clones in the sample, 75% to 80% are singletons; the top ten hold around 16%. Sequenced: peripheral blood. The source of these receptors is an elderly woman with active or convalescent COVID-19.

V usage is TRBV18 and J usage is TRBJ1-1; D is ambiguous. The ends were cut back, 1 base at V and 12 bases at J, with 12 bases in the middle. Germline V lookup: CDR1 KGHSH, CDR2 LQKENI. The CDR3 runs to 12 residues. In DNA form, the CDR3 reads TGTGCCAGCTCACCACAGATGGGCAGTCCTTTCTTT. Protein: CASSPQMGSPFF.

This clone appeared a single time. The chain recombines TRBV27 with TRBJ1-6, with 8 bases that match TRBD1. The CDR3 has 15 amino acids. Looked up from germline, CDR1 is MNHEY and CDR2 is SMNVEV (reference sequence). Losses at the gene ends were 4 bases for V and 4 bases for J; bases not matched to a gene: 3. The CDR3 DNA reads as TGTGCCAGCAGTTGGGGGACAGGTTATAATTCACCCCTCCACTTT. Translation gives CASSWGTGYNSPLHF.

The gene calls are TRBV7-9 and TRBJ1-1, with D possibly being TRBD1 (6 bases). The CDR3 extends over 13 amino acids. CDR1 and CDR2 from the germline V gene are SEHNR and FQNEAQ (reference sequence). Trimming stripped 4 bases from V and 1 base from J, with 7 bases between. CDR3 coding DNA: TGTGCCAGCAGCTCACAGGGGAACACTGAAGCTTTCTTT. This translates into CASSSQGNTEAFF.

The J gene is TRBJ1-1, the V gene TRBV18; no reliable D call. CDR1 and CDR2 from the germline V gene are KGHSH and LQKENI. The CDR3 spans 14 residues. Between the trimmed V and J ends, which lost 2 bases and 2 bases, there was a span of 9 bases. The CDR3 region is CASSPSARNTEAFF. The CDR3 nucleotides read TGTGCCAGCTCACCAAGCGCACGAAACACTGAAGCTTTCTTT.

The chain joins TRBV2 to TRBJ1-2; the match to TRBD1 covers 8 bases. Germline trimming cut 5 bases from V and 1 base from J; bases unmatched to any gene: 6. Germline V gene lookup returns CDR1 SNHLY and CDR2 FYNNEI. CDR3 size: 15 residues. Here the CDR3 DNA reads TGTGCCAGCAGTTCTAACAGGGGGTTTAACTATGGCTACACCTTC. Its protein product is CASSSNRGFNYGYTF.

The V gene is TRBV15, the J gene TRBJ1-5; a possible D gene is TRBD1 (5 bases). CDR3 length equals 15 residues. Germline lookup yields CDR1 LNHNV and CDR2 YYDKDF (reference sequence). Trimming took off 0 bases at V and 7 bases at J, with 13 bases between the two ends. DNA for the CDR3: TGTGCCACCAGCAGAGATCTAGGGGCCGGCCAGCCCCAGCATTTT. Amino acids: CATSRDLGAGQPQHF.

The chain uses TRBV5-1 and TRBJ1-1; 9 bases are shared with TRBD1. Trimming cost V 0 bases and J 4 bases; bases outside gene matches: 7. This CDR3 is 16 amino acids long. Germline CDR1 and CDR2: SGHRS and YFSETQ. This CDR3 is CASSLDGTGRTTEAFF. The CDR3 DNA follows: TGCGCCAGCAGCTTGGATGGGACAGGGAGGACCACTGAAGCTTTCTTT.

The rearrangement uses TRBV5-5 and TRBJ1-2; D gene ambiguous. Per germline, CDR1 SGHKS and CDR2 YYEKEE (reference sequence). This CDR3 comprises 16 residues. V shed 4 bases and J shed 3 bases, with 19 bases lying between them. The CDR3 DNA sequence: TGTGCCAGCAGCCCCCTTCGGGAGGGTCTCGACTATGGCTACACCTTC. It specifies CASSPLREGLDYGYTF.